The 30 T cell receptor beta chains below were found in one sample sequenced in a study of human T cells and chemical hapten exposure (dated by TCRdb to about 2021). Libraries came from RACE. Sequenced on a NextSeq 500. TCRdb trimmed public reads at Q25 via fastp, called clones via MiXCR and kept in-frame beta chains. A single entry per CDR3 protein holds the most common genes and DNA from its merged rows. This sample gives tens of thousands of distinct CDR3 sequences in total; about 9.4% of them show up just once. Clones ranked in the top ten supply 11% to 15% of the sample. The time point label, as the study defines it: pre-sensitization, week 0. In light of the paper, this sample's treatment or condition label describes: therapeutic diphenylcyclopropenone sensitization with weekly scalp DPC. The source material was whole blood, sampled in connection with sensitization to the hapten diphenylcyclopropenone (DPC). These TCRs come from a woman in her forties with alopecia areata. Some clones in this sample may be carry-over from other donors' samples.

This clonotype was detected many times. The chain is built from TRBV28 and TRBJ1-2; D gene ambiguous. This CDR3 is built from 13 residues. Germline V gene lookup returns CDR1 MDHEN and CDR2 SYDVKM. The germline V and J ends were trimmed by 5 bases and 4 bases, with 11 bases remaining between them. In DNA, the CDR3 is TGTGCCAGCAGTCCCCGGCGTACCTATGGCTACACCTTC. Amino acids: CASSPRRTYGYTF.

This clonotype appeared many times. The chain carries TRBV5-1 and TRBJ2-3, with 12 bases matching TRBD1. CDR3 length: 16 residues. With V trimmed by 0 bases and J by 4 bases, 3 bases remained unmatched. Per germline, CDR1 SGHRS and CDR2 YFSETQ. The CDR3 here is CASSLAWDRGPDTQYF. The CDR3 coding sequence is TGCGCCAGCAGCTTGGCCTGGGACAGGGGGCCAGATACGCAGTATTTT.

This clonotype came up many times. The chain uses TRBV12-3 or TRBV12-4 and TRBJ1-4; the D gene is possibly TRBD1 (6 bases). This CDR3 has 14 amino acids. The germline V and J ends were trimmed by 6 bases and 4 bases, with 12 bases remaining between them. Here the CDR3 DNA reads TGTGCCAGCAGGCAAACAGGGTTTAATGAAAAACTGTTTTTT. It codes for CASRQTGFNEKLFF.

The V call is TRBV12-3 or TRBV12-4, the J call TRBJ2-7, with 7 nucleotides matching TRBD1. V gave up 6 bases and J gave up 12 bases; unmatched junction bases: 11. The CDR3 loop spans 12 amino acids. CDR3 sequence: CASSYTLRTGYF. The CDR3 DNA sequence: TGTGCCAGCAGCTACACCCTAAGGACAGGGTACTTC.

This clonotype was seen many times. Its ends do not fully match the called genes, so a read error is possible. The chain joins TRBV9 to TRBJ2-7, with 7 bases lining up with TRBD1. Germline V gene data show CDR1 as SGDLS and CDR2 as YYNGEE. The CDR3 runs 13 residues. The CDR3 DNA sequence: TGTGCCAGCAGCGTGGAACAGGGGTCCCCAGCGGACTTC. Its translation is CASSVEQGSPADF.

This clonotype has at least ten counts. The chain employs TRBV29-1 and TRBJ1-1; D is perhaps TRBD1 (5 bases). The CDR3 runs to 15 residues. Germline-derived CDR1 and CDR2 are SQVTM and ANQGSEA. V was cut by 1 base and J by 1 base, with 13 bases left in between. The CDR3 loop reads CSVEAWGEGNTEAFF. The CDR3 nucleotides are TGCAGCGTTGAAGCCTGGGGCGAGGGGAACACTGAAGCTTTCTTT.

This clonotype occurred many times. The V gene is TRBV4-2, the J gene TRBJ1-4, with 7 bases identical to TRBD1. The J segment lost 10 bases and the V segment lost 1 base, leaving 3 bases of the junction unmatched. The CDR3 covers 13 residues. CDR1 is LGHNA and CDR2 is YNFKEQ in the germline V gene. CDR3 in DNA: TGTGCCAGCAGCCAAGGACAGGGAGGAAAACTGTTTTTT. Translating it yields CASSQGQGGKLFF.

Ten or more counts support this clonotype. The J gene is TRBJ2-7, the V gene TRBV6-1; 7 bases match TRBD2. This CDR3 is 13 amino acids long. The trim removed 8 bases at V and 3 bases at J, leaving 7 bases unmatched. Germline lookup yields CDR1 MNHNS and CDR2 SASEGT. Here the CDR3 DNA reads TGTGCCAGCTTAGCGGGTCTGGACTACGAGCAGTACTTC. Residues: CASLAGLDYEQYF.

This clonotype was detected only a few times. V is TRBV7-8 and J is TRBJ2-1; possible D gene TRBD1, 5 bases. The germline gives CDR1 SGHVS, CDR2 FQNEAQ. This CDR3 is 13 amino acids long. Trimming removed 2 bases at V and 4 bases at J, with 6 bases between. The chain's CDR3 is CASSLTGYNEQFF. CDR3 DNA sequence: TGTGCCAGCAGCTTAACAGGTTACAATGAGCAGTTCTTC.

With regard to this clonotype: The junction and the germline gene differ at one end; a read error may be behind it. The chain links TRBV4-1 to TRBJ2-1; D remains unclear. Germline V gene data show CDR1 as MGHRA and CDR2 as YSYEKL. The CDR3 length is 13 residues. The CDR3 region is CASSQITGNLGVF. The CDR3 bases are TGCGCCAGCAGCCAAATAACCGGTAACCTTGGGGTCTTC.

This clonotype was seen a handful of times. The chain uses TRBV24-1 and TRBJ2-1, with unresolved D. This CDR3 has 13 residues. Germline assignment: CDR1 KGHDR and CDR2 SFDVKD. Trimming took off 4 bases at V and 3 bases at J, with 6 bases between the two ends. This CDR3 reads CATSEANYNEQFF. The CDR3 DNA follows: TGTGCCACCAGTGAGGCAAACTACAATGAGCAGTTCTTC.

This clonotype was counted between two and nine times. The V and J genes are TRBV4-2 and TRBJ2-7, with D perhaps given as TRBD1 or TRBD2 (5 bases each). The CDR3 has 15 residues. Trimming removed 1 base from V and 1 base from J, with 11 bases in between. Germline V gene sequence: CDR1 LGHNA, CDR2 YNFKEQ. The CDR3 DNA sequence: TGTGCCAGCAGCCAAGCGAACGAGGGGTCCTACGAGCAGTACTTC. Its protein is CASSQANEGSYEQYF.

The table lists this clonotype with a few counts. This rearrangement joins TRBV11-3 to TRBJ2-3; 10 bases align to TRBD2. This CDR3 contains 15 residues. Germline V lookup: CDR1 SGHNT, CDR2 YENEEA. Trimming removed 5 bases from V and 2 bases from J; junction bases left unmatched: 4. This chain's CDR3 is CASSLAGAPTDTQYF. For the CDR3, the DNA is TGTGCCAGCAGCCTAGCGGGGGCACCCACAGATACGCAGTATTTT.

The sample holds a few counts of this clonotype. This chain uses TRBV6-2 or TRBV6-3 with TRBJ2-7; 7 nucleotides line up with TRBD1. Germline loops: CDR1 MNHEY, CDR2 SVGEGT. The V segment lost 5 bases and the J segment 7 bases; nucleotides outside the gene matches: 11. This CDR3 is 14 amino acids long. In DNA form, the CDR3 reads TGTGCCAGCAGTCCGGGACAGACCATTTGGGAGCAGTACTTC. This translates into CASSPGQTIWEQYF.

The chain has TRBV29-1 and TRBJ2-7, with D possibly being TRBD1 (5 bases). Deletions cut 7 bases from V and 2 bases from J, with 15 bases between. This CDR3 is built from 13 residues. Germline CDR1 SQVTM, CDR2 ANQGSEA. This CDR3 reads CSGMAPGTYEQYF. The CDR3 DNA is TGCAGCGGGATGGCGCCAGGGACCTACGAGCAGTACTTC.

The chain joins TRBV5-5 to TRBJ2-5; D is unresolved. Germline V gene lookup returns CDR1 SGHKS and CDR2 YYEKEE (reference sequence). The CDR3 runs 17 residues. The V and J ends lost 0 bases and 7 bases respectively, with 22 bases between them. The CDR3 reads CASSLDHQAAPARTQYF. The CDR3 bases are TGTGCCAGCAGCTTGGATCACCAGGCAGCACCAGCGAGGACCCAGTACTTC.

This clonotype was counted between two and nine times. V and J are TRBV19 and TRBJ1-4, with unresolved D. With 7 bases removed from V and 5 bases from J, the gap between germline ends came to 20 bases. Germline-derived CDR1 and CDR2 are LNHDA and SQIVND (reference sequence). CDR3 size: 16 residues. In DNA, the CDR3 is TGTGCCAGTACCCTCCGGGCGGGCAGCCGAAATGAAAAACTGTTTTTT. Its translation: CASTLRAGSRNEKLFF.

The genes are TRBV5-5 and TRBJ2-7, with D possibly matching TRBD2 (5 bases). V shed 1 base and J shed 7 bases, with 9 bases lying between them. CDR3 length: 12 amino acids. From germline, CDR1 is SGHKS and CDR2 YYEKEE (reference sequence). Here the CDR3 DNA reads TGTGCCAGCAGCTTGATCGGAGGAGAGCAGTACTTC. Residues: CASSLIGGEQYF.

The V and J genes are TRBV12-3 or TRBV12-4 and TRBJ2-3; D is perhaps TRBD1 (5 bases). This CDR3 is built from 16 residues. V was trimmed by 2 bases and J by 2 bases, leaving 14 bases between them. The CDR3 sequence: CASSLSLRQITDTQYF. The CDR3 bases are TGTGCCAGCAGTTTATCCCTGCGACAGATCACAGATACGCAGTATTTT.

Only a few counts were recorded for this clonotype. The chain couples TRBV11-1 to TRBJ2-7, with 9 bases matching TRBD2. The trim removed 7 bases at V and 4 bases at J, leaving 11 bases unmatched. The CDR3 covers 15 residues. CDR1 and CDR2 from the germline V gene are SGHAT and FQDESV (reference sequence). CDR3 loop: CASKRLAGKNYEQYF. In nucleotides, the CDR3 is TGTGCCAGCAAAAGGCTAGCGGGGAAAAATTACGAGCAGTACTTC.

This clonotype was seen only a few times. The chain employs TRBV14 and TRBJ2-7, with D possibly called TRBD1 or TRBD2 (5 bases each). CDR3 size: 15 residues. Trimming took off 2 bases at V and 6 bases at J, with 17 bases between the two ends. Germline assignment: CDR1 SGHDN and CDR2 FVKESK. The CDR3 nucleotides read TGTGCCAGCAGCCAACTCAGTGGGGGACGGAGCGAGCAGTACTTC. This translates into CASSQLSGGRSEQYF.

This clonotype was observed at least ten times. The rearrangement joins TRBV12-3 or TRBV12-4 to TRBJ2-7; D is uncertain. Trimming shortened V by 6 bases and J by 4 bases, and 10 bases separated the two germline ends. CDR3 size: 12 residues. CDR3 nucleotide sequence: TGTGCCAGCAGCCTGCACAGTTACGAGCAGTACTTC. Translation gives CASSLHSYEQYF.

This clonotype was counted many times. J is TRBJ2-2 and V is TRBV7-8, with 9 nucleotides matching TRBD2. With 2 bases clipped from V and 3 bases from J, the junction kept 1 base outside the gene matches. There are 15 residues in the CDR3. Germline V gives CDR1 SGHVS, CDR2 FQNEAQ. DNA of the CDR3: TGTGCCAGCAGCTTACAGCGGGGGGACACCGGGGAGCTGTTTTTT. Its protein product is CASSLQRGDTGELFF. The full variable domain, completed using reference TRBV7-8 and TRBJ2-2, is GAGVSQSPRYKVAKRGQDVALRCDPISGHVSLFWYQQALGQGPEFLTYFQNEAQLDKSGLPSDRFFAERPEGSVSTLKIQRTQQEDSAVYLCASSLQRGDTGELFFGEGSRLTVL.

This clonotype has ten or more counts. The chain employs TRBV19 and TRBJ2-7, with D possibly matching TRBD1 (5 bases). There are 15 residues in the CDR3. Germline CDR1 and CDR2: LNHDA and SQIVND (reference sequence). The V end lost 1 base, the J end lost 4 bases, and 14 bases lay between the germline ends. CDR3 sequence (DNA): TGTGCCAGTAGTATAGGACCCTCGACAGAATACGAGCAGTACTTC. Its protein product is CASSIGPSTEYEQYF.

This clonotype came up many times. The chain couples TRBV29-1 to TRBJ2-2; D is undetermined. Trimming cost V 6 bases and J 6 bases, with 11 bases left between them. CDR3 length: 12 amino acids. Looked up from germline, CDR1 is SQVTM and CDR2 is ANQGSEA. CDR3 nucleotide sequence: TGCAGCGTGGATGGCGGCGCCGGGGAGCTGTTTTTT. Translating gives CSVDGGAGELFF.

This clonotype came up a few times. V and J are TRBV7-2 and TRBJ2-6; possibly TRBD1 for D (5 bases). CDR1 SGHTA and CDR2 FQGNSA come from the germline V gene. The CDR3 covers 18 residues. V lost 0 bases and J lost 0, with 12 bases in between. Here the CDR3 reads CASSLAGARRSGANVLTF. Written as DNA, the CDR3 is TGTGCCAGCAGCTTAGCTGGGGCCCGACGCTCTGGGGCCAACGTCCTGACTTTC.

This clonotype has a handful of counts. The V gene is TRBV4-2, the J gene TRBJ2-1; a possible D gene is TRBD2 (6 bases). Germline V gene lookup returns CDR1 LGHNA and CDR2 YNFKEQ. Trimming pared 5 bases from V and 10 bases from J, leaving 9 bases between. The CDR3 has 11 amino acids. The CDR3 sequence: CASSSGLEQFF. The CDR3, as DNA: TGTGCCAGCAGCTCCGGACTAGAGCAGTTCTTC.

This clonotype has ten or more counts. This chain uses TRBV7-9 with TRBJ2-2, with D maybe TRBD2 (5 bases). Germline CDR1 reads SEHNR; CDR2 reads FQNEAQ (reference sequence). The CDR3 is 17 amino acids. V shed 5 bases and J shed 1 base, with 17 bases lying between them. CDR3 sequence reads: CASSEPRGRRNTGELFF. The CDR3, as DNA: TGTGCCAGCAGCGAACCCCGGGGAAGACGGAACACCGGGGAGCTGTTTTTT.

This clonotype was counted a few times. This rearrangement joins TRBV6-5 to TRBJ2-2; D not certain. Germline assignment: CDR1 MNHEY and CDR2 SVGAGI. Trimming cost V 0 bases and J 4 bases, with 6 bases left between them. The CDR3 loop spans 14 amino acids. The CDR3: CASSYSRVTGELFF. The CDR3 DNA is TGTGCCAGCAGTTACTCTAGGGTCACCGGGGAGCTGTTTTTT.

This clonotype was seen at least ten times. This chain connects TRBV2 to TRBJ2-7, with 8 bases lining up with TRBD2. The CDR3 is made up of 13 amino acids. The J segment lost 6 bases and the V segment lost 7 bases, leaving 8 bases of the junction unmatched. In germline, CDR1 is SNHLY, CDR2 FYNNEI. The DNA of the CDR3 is TGTGCCAGCACCACCCTGGCGGGGGGCGAGCAGTACTTC. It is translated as CASTTLAGGEQYF.